This T cell receptor beta chain appears in the sequencing data of a study of cytomegalovirus exposure and HLA in healthy donors. Study details: A prior study identified 90 million to 120 million unique TCR beta sequences from about 180 million T cells.

Notes on the study in general: Three CMV-associated chains proved CMV antigen-specific in vitro. Analyzed later, association rates of TCRs varied across HLA loci, with DRB1 most and HLA-C fewest. Presence/absence analysis assumed near-uniform sequencing depth across donors.

Concerning this clone: Its antigen remains unknown.

V was pared by 4 bases and J by 0 bases, with 11 bases between. Germline-derived CDR1 and CDR2 are SGHRS and YFSETQ. The CDR3 length is 15 residues. Use of 60 Vbeta and 13 Jbeta primers characterized the PCR. Data came from immunoSEQ multiplex PCR; TCRdb stores just in-frame clones and leaves some out. This table has approximately 130,000 clones, more than 75% appearing once. The sequenced material came from PBMCs. The receptor was derived from a woman between 45 and 60 years old in good health and CMV-seropositive. The rearrangement links TRBV5-1 to TRBJ1-3, with a weak D call TRBD1 (6 bases). The CDR3 region has the DNA TGCGCCAGCAGCCCCAGGGGACACTCTGGAAACACCATATATTTT. Translation: CASSPRGHSGNTIYF.